This T cell receptor beta chain was recovered during a study of spatial heterogeneity in lung cancer (dated by TCRdb to between 2018 and 2020). At the level of the whole study: Beta-chain transcripts were consistently detected in greater numbers than alpha-chain transcripts, which likely reflected higher beta-chain transcript abundance. In the raw uncorrected reads, each unique combination of TCR and UMI appeared more than ten times on average. In non-small cell lung cancer, the study made a quantitative comparison of TCR alpha and beta repertoires among multiple tumor regions, matched nontumor lung and blood. The study linked features of the TCR repertoire to counts of nonsynonymous mutations, which were determined by whole-exome sequencing of tumor tissue. At surgery, over 200 tumor regions, roughly 62 matched nontumor lung samples and 45 to 60 PBMC samples were TCR-sequenced for both alpha and beta chains. General study outcomes and caveats: Ubiquitous expanded tumor TCRs were found in blood more often at tumor resection than at routine follow-up. Additional single-cell paired TCR alpha and beta sequencing was considered necessary to confirm, at a functional level, the hypothesis that regional TCRs recognize regional mutations.

Via the germline V gene (reference sequence), CDR1 is GTSNPN and CDR2 SVGIG. The CDR3 starts with the cysteine, ends with the phenylalanine, and has 12 residues. The retained sequence is limited to the CDR3, 36 bases, with the frame set at the first base. Trimming removed 7 bases from V and 5 bases from J, leaving 11 bases between the germline ends. Ten or more counts support this clonotype. Its antigen remains undetermined. Base-call qualities are not available, and no considerably larger clone is one nucleotide away. Library preparation used 5' RACE. TCRdb shows the sequencer as NextSeq 500. In the TCR library protocol, a unique molecular identifier was attached to each TCR cDNA molecule so that PCR and sequencing errors could be corrected. The authors processed their data as follows. TCR identification, UMI-based error correction and CDR3 extraction were all carried out with Decombinator tools. Expanded TCRs were defined as those above a frequency of 2 per 1,000, corresponding to the top 1% of the tumor frequency distribution. Rényi diversity was computed with the R vegan package after subsampling each repertoire 100 times to 5,000 TCRs. CDR3 similarity networks were built from amino acid triplet string-kernel similarity, with CDR3s being connected when pairwise similarity was above 0.82. In TCRdb, the public reads were trimmed at Q25 with fastp and aligned with MiXCR, with productive beta chains retained. Every CDR3 protein is listed once, alongside the most common genes and DNA of its rows. These V and J calls derive from TCRdb rather than the authors' analysis. The sample yields about 38,000 distinct CDR3 sequences; roughly 8% were counted once. Jointly, the top ten make up over 25% of the sample.

The time point label, as the study defines it: sample taken at primary tumor resection. TCR sequencing used whole RNA extracted from tumor and nontumor lung tissue, or from cryopreserved PBMC samples, without cell sorting. Samples were obtained from about 75 patients with early-stage, untreated non-small cell lung cancer from the lung TRACERx cohort. Patients were selected for TCR sequencing only if sufficient RNA was available from at least two tumor regions. This TCR was recovered from a male donor with early-stage non-small cell lung cancer. The sample was PBMCs, taken at surgery. This receptor chain uses TRBV30 and TRBJ1-4, with TRBD1 perhaps the D gene, on 5 matching bases. The nucleotide sequence is TGTGCCTCCCGACAGAAGAATGAAAAACTGTTTTTT. The resulting protein is CASRQKNEKLFF.